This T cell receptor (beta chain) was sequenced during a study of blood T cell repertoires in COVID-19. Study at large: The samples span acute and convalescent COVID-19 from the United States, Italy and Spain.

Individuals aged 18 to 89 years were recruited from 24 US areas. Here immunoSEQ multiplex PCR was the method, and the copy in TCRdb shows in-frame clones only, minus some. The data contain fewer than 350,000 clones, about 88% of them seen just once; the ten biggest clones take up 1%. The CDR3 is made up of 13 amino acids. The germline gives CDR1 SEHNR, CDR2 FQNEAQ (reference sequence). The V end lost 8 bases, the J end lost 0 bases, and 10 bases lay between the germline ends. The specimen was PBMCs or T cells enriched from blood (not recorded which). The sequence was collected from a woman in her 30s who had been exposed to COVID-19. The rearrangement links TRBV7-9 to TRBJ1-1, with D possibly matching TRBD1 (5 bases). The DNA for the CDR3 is TGTGCCAGCCGCCGGGGGATGAACACTGAAGCTTTCTTT. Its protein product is CASRRGMNTEAFF. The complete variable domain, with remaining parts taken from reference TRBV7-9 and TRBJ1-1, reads DTGVSQNPRHKITKRGQNVTFRCDPISEHNRLYWYRQTLGQGPEFLTYFQNEAQLEKSRLLSDRFSAERPKGSFSTLEIQRTEQGDSAMYLCASRRGMNTEAFFGQGTRLTVV.